The 22 T cell receptor beta chains reported below all come from one sample, sequenced in a study of shared clonotypes between healthy human individuals. TCRdb's copy holds only in-frame clones and misses some; the assay was immunoSEQ multiplex PCR. The sample comprises approximately 530,000 clones, roughly 95% of which are singletons, and about 0.064% rests with the top ten. The sequenced material came from naive CD4+ T cells sorted from blood. Specified subset: CD45RA+ positively selected. These receptors all stem from a woman in her thirties in good health.

The chain uses TRBV5-4 and TRBJ2-6, with 13 bases identical to TRBD2. Germline CDR1 SGHNT, CDR2 YYREEE (reference sequence). The CDR3 length is 19 residues. V gave up 4 bases and J gave up 0 bases; unmatched junction bases: 7. The CDR3 sequence is CASSPYGTSGISGANVLTF. For the CDR3, the DNA is TGTGCCAGCAGCCCGTACGGGACTAGCGGGATCTCTGGGGCCAACGTCCTGACTTTC.

In nucleotides, the CDR3 is TGCGCCAGCAGCAAACAGGGGGTAGAAGCTTTCTTT. It encodes CASSKQGVEAFF. V is TRBV5-1 and J is TRBJ1-1, with 8 bases lining up with TRBD1. This CDR3 has 12 residues. The germline gives CDR1 SGHRS, CDR2 YFSETQ. V was clipped by 4 bases and J by 8 bases; unmatched bases: 4.

A single count supports this clone. This sequence joins TRBV2 and TRBJ1-4; D not resolved. CDR1 is SNHLY, CDR2 FYNNEI, per germline. The CDR3 extends over 15 amino acids. V was pared by 6 bases and J by 5 bases, with 16 bases between. The CDR3, as DNA: TGTGCCAGCAGCGTACACCGGGAGCCCAATGAAAAACTGTTTTTT. This translates into CASSVHREPNEKLFF. Variable domain in full (rest from reference TRBV2 and TRBJ1-4): EPEVTQTPSHQVTQMGQEVILRCVPISNHLYFYWYRQILGQKVEFLVSFYNNEISEKSEIFDDQFSVERPDGSNFTLKIRSTKLEDSAMYFCASSVHREPNEKLFFGSGTQLSVL.

The CDR3 loop reads CASSTGTIYEQYF. The CDR3 DNA is TGTGCCAGCAGTACCGGGACGATCTACGAGCAGTACTTC. The chain uses TRBV2 and TRBJ2-7; D may match TRBD1 or TRBD2 (5 bases each). V lost 5 bases, J lost 3 bases, and 11 bases lay in between. Per germline, CDR1 SNHLY and CDR2 FYNNEI. The CDR3 has 13 amino acids. Drawing the rest from reference TRBV2 and TRBJ2-7, the complete variable domain is EPEVTQTPSHQVTQMGQEVILRCVPISNHLYFYWYRQILGQKVEFLVSFYNNEISEKSEIFDDQFSVERPDGSNFTLKIRSTKLEDSAMYFCASSTGTIYEQYFGPGTRLTVT.

This chain joins TRBV5-4 and TRBJ2-1, with 9 bases that match TRBD1. Losses at the gene ends were 4 bases for V and 4 bases for J; bases not matched to a gene: 6. Germline CDR1 and CDR2: SGHNT and YYREEE (reference sequence). The CDR3 sequence is 15 residues long. The CDR3 DNA sequence: TGTGCCAGCAGCCCATCGGACAGGGGATACAATGAGCAGTTCTTC. Its translation is CASSPSDRGYNEQFF.

The J gene is TRBJ1-5, the V gene TRBV10-3; D is perhaps TRBD1 (6 bases). Germline V gene sequence: CDR1 ENHRY, CDR2 SYGVKD. There are 13 residues in the CDR3. With 4 bases removed from V and 2 bases from J, the gap between germline ends came to 6 bases. The CDR3 sequence: CAISGQGNQPQHF. CDR3 bases: TGTGCCATCAGTGGACAGGGCAATCAGCCCCAGCATTTT.

This chain joins TRBV18 and TRBJ1-4; D is ambiguous. Per germline, CDR1 KGHSH and CDR2 LQKENI. The V and J ends lost 5 bases and 0 bases respectively, with 4 bases between them. CDR3 length: 13 amino acids. The CDR3 DNA is TGTGCCAGCTCAAAGACAACTAATGAAAAACTGTTTTTT. As protein: CASSKTTNEKLFF.

The chain carries TRBV6-6 and TRBJ1-4; a weak D match, TRBD1 (6 bases). Trimming removed 6 bases from V and 8 bases from J, with 16 bases in between. The germline CDR1 and CDR2 sequences are MNHNY and SVGAGI (reference sequence). The CDR3 length is 14 residues. The CDR3 sequence is CASSPNRATEKLFF. CDR3 DNA sequence: TGTGCCAGCAGCCCTAACAGGGCGACGGAAAAACTGTTTTTT.

V gene TRBV28 combines with J gene TRBJ1-3; D is unclear. Germline V lookup: CDR1 MDHEN, CDR2 SYDVKM. V was trimmed by 4 bases and J by 0 bases, leaving 10 bases between them. The CDR3 runs 15 residues. CDR3 region: CASSSQTISGNTIYF. Here the CDR3 DNA reads TGTGCCAGCAGTTCCCAGACAATCTCTGGAAACACCATATATTTT.

The chain employs TRBV5-4 and TRBJ2-7, with D maybe TRBD1 (5 bases). This CDR3 has 16 residues. V gave up 1 base and J gave up 2 bases, with 16 bases separating them. CDR1 and CDR2 from the germline V gene are SGHNT and YYREEE (reference sequence). CDR3 amino acids: CASSLPDTGAPYEQYF. CDR3 sequence (DNA): TGTGCCAGCAGCTTGCCCGACACAGGAGCCCCCTACGAGCAGTACTTC.

The rearrangement uses TRBV7-2 and TRBJ1-3; 8 bases match TRBD1. This CDR3 is built from 16 residues. The germline CDR1 and CDR2 sequences are SGHTA and FQGNSA. V lost 5 bases to trimming and J lost 2 bases; unmatched junction nucleotides: 8. CDR3 in DNA: TGTGCCAGCAGCGCCCCGGGACAGGTCGCTGGAAACACCATATATTTT. This gives the protein CASSAPGQVAGNTIYF.

This rearrangement joins TRBV28 to TRBJ1-4, with a possible D match to TRBD1 (5 bases). The CDR3 totals 16 residues. V lost 2 bases, J lost 9 bases, and 19 bases lay in between. The germline CDR1 and CDR2 sequences are MDHEN and SYDVKM. The CDR3 is CASSLRIRDLRQKLFF. As DNA, the CDR3 is TGTGCCAGCAGTTTACGTATCCGGGACCTACGGCAAAAACTGTTTTTT.

This chain connects TRBV5-1 to TRBJ1-1, with D perhaps matching TRBD1 (6 bases). Trimming left V 4 bases short and J 4 bases short, with 20 bases between. The CDR3 runs 16 residues. CDR1 and CDR2 from the germline V gene are SGHRS and YFSETQ. The CDR3 sequence: CASSPTTGPGGTEAFF. The DNA for the CDR3 is TGCGCCAGCAGCCCGACAACAGGGCCTGGCGGCACTGAAGCTTTCTTT.

The CDR3 protein is CATSRDRTLVYEQYF. CDR3 DNA sequence: TGTGCCACCAGCAGAGACAGGACCTTGGTGTACGAGCAGTACTTC. The rearrangement uses TRBV15 and TRBJ2-7; no clear D gene. This CDR3 is built from 15 residues. From germline, CDR1 is LNHNV and CDR2 YYDKDF (reference sequence). V lost 0 bases and J lost 4, with 13 bases in between. Full variable domain (missing parts from reference TRBV15 and TRBJ2-7): DAMVIQNPRYQVTQFGKPVTLSCSQTLNHNVMYWYQQKSSQAPKLLFHYYDKDFNNEADTPDNFQSRRPNTSFCFLDIRSPGLGDTAMYLCATSRDRTLVYEQYFGPGTRLTVT.

The V call is TRBV6-4, the J call TRBJ2-4, with 13 bases matching TRBD2. J lost 1 base, V lost 8 bases, and 2 bases had no gene match. The CDR3 covers 15 residues. Germline V CDR1 and CDR2: MRHNA, SNTAGT. CDR3 bases: TGTGCCAGCGGGACTAGCGGGATTGCCAAAAACATTCAGTACTTC. Translating gives CASGTSGIAKNIQYF.

This sequence joins TRBV11-3 and TRBJ1-5, with TRBD1 as a possible D gene (6 bases). The CDR3 is 18 residues long. The ends were cut back, 5 bases at V and 2 bases at J, with 22 bases in the middle. The V gene's germline CDR1 is SGHNT and CDR2 YENEEA. DNA of the CDR3: TGTGCCAGCAGCAACGCTCACGAGGCGGACAGACGCAATCAGCCCCAGCATTTT. Residues: CASSNAHEADRRNQPQHF.

The chain couples TRBV5-4 to TRBJ2-2; D possibly corresponds to TRBD2 (6 bases). Trimming left V 2 bases short and J 5 bases short, with 7 bases between. This CDR3 has 13 residues. Germline V gene data show CDR1 as SGHNT and CDR2 as YYREEE (reference sequence). DNA for the CDR3: TGTGCCAGCAGCTTTGGGGGGACCGGGGAGCTGTTTTTT. Its translation: CASSFGGTGELFF.

The chain employs TRBV18 and TRBJ2-7; D uncertain. The CDR3 sequence is 14 residues long. With 3 bases removed from V and 2 bases from J, the gap between germline ends came to 11 bases. The germline gives CDR1 KGHSH, CDR2 LQKENI. CDR3 DNA: TGTGCCAGCTCACCCTCTTCCGGGCCCTACGAGCAGTACTTC. This encodes CASSPSSGPYEQYF.

The chain links TRBV6-5 to TRBJ2-7; TRBD1 is a possible D gene (5 bases). Trimming shortened V by 0 bases and J by 3 bases, and 12 bases separated the two germline ends. CDR3 length: 15 amino acids. Germline V gene data show CDR1 as MNHEY and CDR2 as SVGAGI. CDR3 protein: CASSYSKGYGYEQYF. In DNA, the CDR3 is TGTGCCAGCAGTTACTCGAAGGGGTATGGCTACGAGCAGTACTTC.

This clone was found a few times. The DNA of the CDR3 is TGTGCCAGCAGACCTGGGGCAGTGGACACTGAAGCTTTCTTT. This sequence encodes CASRPGAVDTEAFF. The chain has TRBV28 and TRBJ1-1, with D maybe TRBD1 (5 bases). Trimming removed 6 bases from V and 3 bases from J, with 14 bases in between. The CDR3 length is 14 residues. The germline CDR1 and CDR2 sequences are MDHEN and SYDVKM.

The V call is TRBV19, the J call TRBJ2-7; D gene ambiguous. The CDR3 spans 12 residues. Germline V gene data show CDR1 as LNHDA and CDR2 as SQIVND (reference sequence). V was shortened by 9 bases and J by 0 bases, with 9 bases between the two germline ends. The CDR3 DNA is TGTGCCAGACAGAAAAGCTCCTACGAGCAGTACTTC. Its translation: CARQKSSYEQYF.

This chain uses TRBV6-1 with TRBJ1-5, with 12 bases that match TRBD1. This CDR3 is built from 18 residues. The J segment lost 4 bases and the V segment lost 1 base, leaving 8 bases of the junction unmatched. Germline lookup yields CDR1 MNHNS and CDR2 SASEGT. The CDR3 sequence: CASSEGRGTGGGNQPQHF. The CDR3 DNA follows: TGTGCCAGCAGTGAAGGACGAGGGACAGGGGGCGGGAATCAGCCCCAGCATTTT.